This entry features one T cell receptor beta chain sequence. Its antigen is unidentified. This sample is drawn from a study of T cells in Graves' hyperthyroidism and ophthalmopathy. Study context: Peripheral blood specimens were obtained at initial diagnosis, prior to any treatment.

Study-wide points: Most thyroid clonotypes expanded above 0.001 were also detected in blood.

Amplification of TCR beta CDR3 regions was performed using RNA transcripts as template. TCR CDR3 regions were first amplified by RT-PCR with HTBI primers. TCRdb reprocessed the multiplex PCR reads with MiXCR, giving one entry per CDR3 protein. The sample records some 600,000 distinct CDR3 sequences, approximately 14% being singletons. Patients were excluded because of uncontrolled infection, other autoimmune disease, pregnancy or lactation. First hyperthyroidism diagnosis is when the blood sample was obtained, before any ophthalmopathy symptoms. This CDR3 has 16 residues. Germline V CDR1 and CDR2: LGHDT, YNNKEL (reference sequence). The V and J ends lost 5 bases and 4 bases, in that order; junction bases with no gene match: 6.

V gene TRBV3-1 combines with J gene TRBJ2-1, with 12 bases that match TRBD2. The TCR was taken from a woman in her thirties with Graves' hyperthyroidism that later progressed to Graves' ophthalmopathy. The sequencing input was blood. CDR3 sequence (DNA): TGTGCCAGCAGCTGCACCGGGACTAGCGGGTACAATGAGCAGTTCTTC. Translated, it gives CASSCTGTSGYNEQFF.